This entry is about one T cell receptor (beta chain). The data derive from a study of blood T cell repertoires in COVID-19. Using immunoSEQ multiplex PCR, the repertoire was profiled, and TCRdb retains in-frame clones only, with some absent. The top ten hold 1.5% to 2% of the sample, which has 200,000 to 300,000 clones, about nine tenths seen once. The sequence derives from a woman aged 55 to 70 who had recovered from COVID-19. Material: peripheral blood.

The CDR3 sequence is CASSQSSATGDNQPQHF. In DNA form, the CDR3 reads TGCGCCAGCAGTCAATCGAGCGCGACAGGGGACAATCAGCCCCAGCATTTT. This rearrangement joins TRBV23-1 to TRBJ1-5; the match to TRBD1 covers 8 bases. TRBV23-1 is filed as an ORF, its function uncertain. The CDR3 has 17 amino acids. V trimming: 0 bases; J trimming: 3 bases; junction bases outside the gene matches: 7.